A selection of T cell receptor beta chains follows, all from one sample in a study of shared clonotypes between healthy human individuals. Sequencing was performed with immunoSEQ multiplex PCR; in TCRdb, only in-frame clones are kept and a portion is missing. The data contain about 2.5 million clones, less than 95% of them singletons. Sequencing used naive CD4+ T cells from PBMCs. The origin of the receptors is a young man in good health. Some clones in this sample may be carry-over from other donors' samples. CDR3s leave out the opening cysteine and the closing phenylalanine or tryptophan.

cdr3_aa	v_call	j_call
ASSPRPGHRTSGAYEQY	TRBV7-9	TRBJ2-7
ASSFVSTATYEQY	TRBV6-6	TRBJ2-7
ASSPLGGPYYNEQF	TRBV18	TRBJ2-1
ASSFSGGAYEQY	TRBV6-6	TRBJ2-7
ASSPGQGHEQY	TRBV10-1	-
ASSPQSLLAEAF	TRBV6-5	TRBJ1-1
ASSPEGDGYGYT	TRBV2	TRBJ1-2
ASSQRQGHNEQY	TRBV4-1	TRBJ2-7
ASSLQVRTEAF	TRBV7-9	TRBJ1-1
ASGLAAQY	TRBV27	TRBJ2-5
ATSRTSGSYTGELF	TRBV15	TRBJ2-2
ASRGFVGMNTEAF	TRBV7-2	TRBJ1-1
ASSAQGGFYEQY	TRBV28	TRBJ2-7
ASSHMGQKNIQY	TRBV4-1	TRBJ2-4
AWRIPRGYT	TRBV30	TRBJ1-2
SSADWSTTNYGYT	TRBV29-1	TRBJ1-2
AISESDRGLNYGYT	TRBV10-3	TRBJ1-2
ASSPSGGTYNEQF	TRBV5-4	TRBJ2-1
ASSLGPRDGNYEQY	TRBV5-1	TRBJ2-7
ASSPQGLFGGDTEAF	TRBV5-1	TRBJ1-1
ASSRSQGPGELF	TRBV7-7	TRBJ2-2
ASSPRLAGGPYEQY	TRBV28	TRBJ2-7
ASSPGTSGMSEQF	TRBV5-1	TRBJ2-1
ASSSVTVGRHGYT	TRBV28	TRBJ1-2
AGGEHKDNEQF	TRBV6-1	TRBJ2-1
ASSLRTETQY	TRBV7-9	TRBJ2-5
ASSLGPDWQETQY	TRBV5-1	TRBJ2-5
SAQKSGRKPDEQY	TRBV29-1	-
ASSKGVLYGYT	TRBV14	TRBJ1-2
ASSPHQETQY	TRBV7-6	TRBJ2-5